This T cell receptor (beta chain) was retrieved from a study of blood T cell repertoires in COVID-19. As for the study in general: Specimens from acute and convalescent COVID-19 originated in the United States, Italy and Spain. Sources were T cells, B-cell-depleted T cells, or PBMCs; the material itself was cDNA or gDNA.

Per the original methods: Amplification from reference gene primers served as the basis for estimated nucleated cell counts. The table came from immunoSEQ multiplex PCR; TCRdb's copy has only in-frame clones and leaves some out. That table furnishes V, J and clone size, whereas the DNA furnished D and trimming. Among about 53,000 clones listed, under 90% were seen once. Patients from Seattle were sampled longitudinally, starting during active infection. Trimming took 3 bases from V and 5 from J; bases not matched to a gene: 3. The germline V gene encodes CDR1 MNHEY and CDR2 SMNVEV (reference sequence). There are 14 residues in the CDR3.

The sample comprised peripheral blood. The origin of this receptor is a woman aged 80 or over with COVID-19, enrolled during active disease. This chain connects TRBV27 to TRBJ2-3; 9 nucleotides match TRBD2. In nucleotides, the CDR3 is TGTGCCAGCAGTTTGGCGGGAGGGGTAGATACGCAGTATTTT. This sequence encodes CASSLAGGVDTQYF.